Here is one T cell receptor (beta chain) with its context. Participants were aged roughly 18 to 90 years from around 26 US areas. In the original workflow: How many nucleated cells were present was estimated from reference gene primer amplification. Using immunoSEQ multiplex PCR, the repertoire was profiled, and TCRdb retains in-frame clones only, with some absent. The V and J calls and the clone size are those of that table, but D and trimming were determined from the DNA. The repertoire holds 330,000 or so clones, with 80% to 90% as singletons. The data were obtained in a study of blood T cell repertoires in COVID-19. Looking at the study overall: The cDNA or gDNA used as material had been derived from T cells, B-cell-depleted T cells, or PBMCs.

Germline CDR1 and CDR2: SQVTM and ANQGSEA. This CDR3 comprises 10 residues. V shed 5 bases, J shed 5 bases, and the junction held 0 bases outside the gene matches. Input material: PBMCs or T cells enriched from blood (not recorded which). The source is a man younger than 40 who had recovered from COVID-19. V usage is TRBV29-1 and J usage is TRBJ2-7, with TRBD1 matching 7 bases. DNA of the CDR3: TGCAGCGTTCAGGGGGACGAGCAGTACTTC. Protein: CSVQGDEQYF.